This TCR beta chain was identified during a study of glioma-infiltrating T cells after dendritic cell vaccination. Time point described: after dendritic cell vaccination, including at tumor progression/relapse. CDR1 and CDR2 (germline): LNHDA, SQIVND (reference sequence). CDR3 length: 15 residues. Trimming left V 6 bases short and J 0 bases short, with 12 bases between. Data came from immunoSEQ multiplex PCR; TCRdb stores just in-frame clones and leaves some out. The profile shows tens of thousands of clones, around 85% of them singletons. This clone was found a few times. This sequence was found in a human donor with glioblastoma. The chain combines TRBV19 with TRBJ1-3; D ambiguous. The sequencing used blood, collected after dendritic cell vaccination. The chain's CDR3 is CASRPQETSGNTIYF. The CDR3 nucleotides read TGTGCCAGTAGACCCCAGGAAACCTCTGGAAACACCATATATTTT.